The 15 T cell receptor beta chains in this list originate from one sample, sequenced in a study of CXCR3-negative and CXCR3-positive naive CD8 T cells (dated by TCRdb to the late 2010s). TCRdb names NextSeq 550 as the instrument used. The Human TCR Profiling Kit (MiLaboratory) was used to prepare UMI-labeled 5' RACE TRB cDNA libraries. Once TCRdb had reprocessed the reads, it stored one entry per CDR3 protein sequence and supplied no DNA. This sample's table carries 100,000 to 150,000 distinct CDR3 sequences. Approximately 0.29% of the sample goes to the ten largest clones. The sequencing sample was made of naive CXCR3- CD8+ T cells from blood. The cell subset or site label of this sample denotes: CD45RO-CCR7+CD27+CD95- naive CD8+ T cells lacking CXCR3 (TNR3-). All receptors derive from a human donor in good health. Some clones in this sample may be carry-over from other donors' samples.

The V gene is TRBV28, the J gene TRBJ1-1; TCRdb outputs TRBD1, but without DNA this stays unchecked. Germline V gene data show CDR1 as MDHEN and CDR2 as SYDVKM. This CDR3 region has 16 residues. The CDR3 sequence is CASSSLKRGGRAEAFF.

The rearrangement joins TRBV9 to TRBJ2-3; there is no DNA to check the TCRdb D call of TRBD1. CDR1 is SGDLS, CDR2 YYNGEE, per germline. This CDR3 spans 13 amino acids. CDR3 region: CASSVVPGDTQYF.

V usage is TRBV6-2 or TRBV6-3 and J usage is TRBJ2-1. The CDR3 consists of 14 residues. CDR1 and CDR2 from the germline V gene are MNHEY and SVGEGT. The chain's CDR3 is CASSWRDSYNEQFF.

The rearrangement uses TRBV11-2 and TRBJ2-7; without DNA, the TCRdb call of TRBD2 cannot be checked. The CDR3 is made up of 16 amino acids. Germline loops: CDR1 SGHAT, CDR2 FQNNGV. The CDR3 sequence is CASSLSFQGGYYEQYF.

V usage is TRBV9 and J usage is TRBJ2-3; TCRdb outputs TRBD2, but without DNA this stays unchecked. The CDR3 runs to 17 residues. Looked up from germline, CDR1 is SGDLS and CDR2 is YYNGEE. The chain's CDR3 is CASSPGLAGDSTDTQYF. Filled out from reference TRBV9 and TRBJ2-3, the complete variable domain reads DSGVTQTPKHLITATGQRVTLRCSPRSGDLSVYWYQQSLDQGLQFLIQYYNGEERAKGNILERFSAQQFPDLHSELNLSSLELGDSALYFCASSPGLAGDSTDTQYFGPGTRLTVL.

The chain joins TRBV7-2 to TRBJ2-1. Germline loops: CDR1 SGHTA, CDR2 FQGNSA. The CDR3 runs 16 residues. The CDR3 loop reads CASSLSGMSSYNEQFF.

This chain links TRBV28 with TRBJ1-5; the D call from TCRdb, TRBD1, cannot be confirmed without DNA. The CDR3 covers 16 residues. CDR1 is MDHEN, CDR2 SYDVKM, per germline. The CDR3 protein is CASKGQVIIYQQPQHF.

The rearrangement joins TRBV10-3 to TRBJ2-7; TCRdb names TRBD2, which stays unverified in the absence of DNA. The CDR3 runs 17 residues. Per the germline V gene, CDR1 is ENHRY and CDR2 is SYGVKD. The CDR3 here is CAISESNIGLAKYEQYF.

This chain joins TRBV18 and TRBJ1-1; the TCRdb D gene call, TRBD1, has no DNA to confirm it. There are 19 residues in the CDR3. Per germline, CDR1 KGHSH and CDR2 LQKENI. Here the CDR3 reads CASSATPGQETLRGTEAFF.

The rearrangement links TRBV7-3 to TRBJ1-1; the D call of TRBD1 rests on TCRdb alone, since no DNA is present to check it. This CDR3 is 15 amino acids long. From germline, CDR1 is SGHTA and CDR2 FQGTGA. CDR3 amino acids: CASSSPTGMNTEAFF.

The J gene is TRBJ2-3, the V gene TRBV15; absent DNA, TCRdb's TRBD2 call cannot be checked. The CDR3 consists of 15 residues. The germline V gene encodes CDR1 LNHNV and CDR2 YYDKDF (reference sequence). CDR3 residues: CATSSILADRDTQYF.

This chain joins TRBV5-1 and TRBJ2-7; absent DNA, TCRdb's TRBD1 call cannot be checked. The CDR3 sequence is 16 residues long. Germline CDR1 and CDR2: SGHRS and YFSETQ. This chain's CDR3 is CASSPQYGTESYEQYF.

The chain recombines TRBV19 with TRBJ2-1. This CDR3 has 13 amino acids. The V gene's germline CDR1 is LNHDA and CDR2 SQIVND (reference sequence). The CDR3 here is CASSIVIYNEQFF.

The chain employs TRBV7-9 and TRBJ1-5. Germline CDR1 and CDR2: SEHNR and FQNEAQ (reference sequence). The CDR3 contains 14 residues. The CDR3: CASRGDGSNQPQHF. The variable domain in full, completed from reference TRBV7-9 and TRBJ1-5, reads DTGVSQNPRHKITKRGQNVTFRCDPISEHNRLYWYRQTLGQGPEFLTYFQNEAQLEKSRLLSDRFSAERPKGSFSTLEIQRTEQGDSAMYLCASRGDGSNQPQHFGDGTRLSIL.

The V gene is TRBV29-1, the J gene TRBJ2-1; lacking DNA, the TRBD2 call made by TCRdb goes unchecked. Germline assignment: CDR1 SQVTM and CDR2 ANQGSEA. CDR3 length equals 16 residues. The CDR3 reads CSVEDLASGTNNEQFF.